This T cell receptor (beta chain) is from a study of high-grade serous ovarian cancer treatment subgroups. The J segment lost 3 bases and the V segment lost 4 bases, leaving 8 bases of the junction unmatched. From germline, CDR1 is SGHNT and CDR2 YENEEA. This CDR3 is built from 15 residues. Remarks on this clone: The antigen is undetermined.

Profiled with immunoSEQ multiplex PCR; TCRdb holds only in-frame clones, not every one. The sample includes about 15,000 clones, approximately 71% of them seen just once. The tumor samples were collected prior to definitive surgery or chemotherapy. Study-wide points: Spatial context was lost because tumors were sequenced in bulk.

Sample: tumor tissue. The J gene is TRBJ1-2, the V gene TRBV11-3, with 7 nucleotides matching TRBD1. The receptor's source is a human donor with high-grade serous ovarian cancer. The CDR3 is CASSSRGTADYGYTF. The CDR3 DNA reads as TGTGCCAGCAGCTCCCGGGGGACAGCAGACTATGGCTACACCTTC.